This TCR beta chain is drawn from a study of cytomegalovirus exposure and HLA in healthy donors. Comment on this clone: The target antigen is unknown.

The study ran its PCR with 60 Vbeta and 13 Jbeta primers. Data came from immunoSEQ multiplex PCR; TCRdb stores just in-frame clones and leaves some out. The profile covers about 190,000 clones, with more than 60% appearing a single time and 2.1% taken by the ten largest. Overall study findings and caveats: A later analysis associated approximately 17,000 TCR beta sequences with HLA alleles at a 0.05 false discovery rate. Later analysis identified a missense DCLRE1C variant that was linked to TCR beta V- and J-gene trimming. Reports indicate that TCR beta sequences accurately predicted the HLA-A and HLA-B alleles of most subjects.

The V gene's germline CDR1 is SQVTM and CDR2 ANQGSEA. After removal of 6 bases from V and 4 bases from J, the junction contained 8 bases not matched to a gene. The length of the CDR3 is 14 residues. Sequencing was carried out using PBMCs. The clonotype comes from a woman in her twenties or thirties in good health and CMV-seropositive. The chain combines TRBV29-1 with TRBJ2-5; 10 bases fit TRBD2. CDR3 sequence (DNA): TGCAGCGTCCCAGCGGGGGGGATTAGAGAGACCCAGTACTTC. As protein: CSVPAGGIRETQYF. The variable domain in full, completed from reference TRBV29-1 and TRBJ2-5, reads SAVISQKPSRDICQRGTSLTIQCQVDSQVTMMFWYRQQPGQSLTLIATANQGSEATYESGFVIDKFPISRPNLTFSTLTVSNMSPEDSSIYLCSVPAGGIRETQYFGPGTRLLVL.